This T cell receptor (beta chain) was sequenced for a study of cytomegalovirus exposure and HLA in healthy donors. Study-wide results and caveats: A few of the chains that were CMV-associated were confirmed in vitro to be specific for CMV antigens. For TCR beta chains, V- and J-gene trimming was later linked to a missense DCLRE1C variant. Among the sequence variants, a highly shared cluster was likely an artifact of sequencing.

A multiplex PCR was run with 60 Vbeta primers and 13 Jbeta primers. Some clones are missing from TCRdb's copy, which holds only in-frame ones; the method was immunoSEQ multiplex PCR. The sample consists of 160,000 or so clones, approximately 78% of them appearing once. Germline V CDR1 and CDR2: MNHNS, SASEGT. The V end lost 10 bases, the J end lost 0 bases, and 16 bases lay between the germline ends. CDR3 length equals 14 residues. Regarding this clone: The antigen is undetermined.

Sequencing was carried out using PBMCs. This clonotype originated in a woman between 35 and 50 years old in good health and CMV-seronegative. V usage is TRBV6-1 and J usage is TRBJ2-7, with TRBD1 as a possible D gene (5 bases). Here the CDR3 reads CAIRRQRPSYEQYF. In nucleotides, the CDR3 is TGTGCCATTCGGAGACAGAGACCCTCCTACGAGCAGTACTTC.